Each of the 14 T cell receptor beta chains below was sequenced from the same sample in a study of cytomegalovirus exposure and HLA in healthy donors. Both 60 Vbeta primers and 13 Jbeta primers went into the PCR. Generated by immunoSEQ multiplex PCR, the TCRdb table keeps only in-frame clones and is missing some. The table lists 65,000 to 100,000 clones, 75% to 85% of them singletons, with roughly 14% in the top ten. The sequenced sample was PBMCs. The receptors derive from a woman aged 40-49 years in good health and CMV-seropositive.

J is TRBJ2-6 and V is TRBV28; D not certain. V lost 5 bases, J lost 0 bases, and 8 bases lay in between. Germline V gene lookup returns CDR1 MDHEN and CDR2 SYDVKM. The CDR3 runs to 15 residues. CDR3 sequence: CASSRSLSGANVLTF. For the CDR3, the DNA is TGTGCCAGCAGTCGAAGCCTCTCTGGGGCCAACGTCCTGACTTTC.

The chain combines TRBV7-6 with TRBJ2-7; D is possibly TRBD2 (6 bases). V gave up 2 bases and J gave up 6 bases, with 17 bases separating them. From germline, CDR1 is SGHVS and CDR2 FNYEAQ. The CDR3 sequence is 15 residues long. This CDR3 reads CASSLSGRDSVEQYF. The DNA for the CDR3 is TGTGCCAGCAGCTTATCGGGGCGGGACTCCGTCGAGCAGTACTTC.

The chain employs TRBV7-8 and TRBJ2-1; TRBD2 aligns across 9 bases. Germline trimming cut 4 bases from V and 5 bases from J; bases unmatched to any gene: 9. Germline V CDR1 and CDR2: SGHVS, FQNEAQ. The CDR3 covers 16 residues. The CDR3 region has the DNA TGTGCCAGCAGCTCCCGCGGGGGCGGGAGGGACAATGAGCAGTTCTTC. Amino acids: CASSSRGGGRDNEQFF.

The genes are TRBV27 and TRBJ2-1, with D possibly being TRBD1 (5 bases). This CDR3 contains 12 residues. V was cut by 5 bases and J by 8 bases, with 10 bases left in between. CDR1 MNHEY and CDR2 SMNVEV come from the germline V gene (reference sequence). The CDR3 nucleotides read TGTGCCAGCAGTCCCGACAGTGATGAGCAGTTCTTC. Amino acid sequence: CASSPDSDEQFF.

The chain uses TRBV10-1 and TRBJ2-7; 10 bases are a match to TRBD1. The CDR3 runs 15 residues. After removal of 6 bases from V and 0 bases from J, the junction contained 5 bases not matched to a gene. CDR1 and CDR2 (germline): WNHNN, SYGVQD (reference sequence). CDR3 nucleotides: TGCGCCAGCAGAGCCGGGACAGGGGCCTCCTACGAGCAGTACTTC. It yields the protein CASRAGTGASYEQYF.

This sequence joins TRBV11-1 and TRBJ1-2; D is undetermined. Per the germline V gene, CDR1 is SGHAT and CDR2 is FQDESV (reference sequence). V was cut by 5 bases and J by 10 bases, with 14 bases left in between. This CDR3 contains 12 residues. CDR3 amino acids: CASSPYPPDYTF. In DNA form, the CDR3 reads TGTGCCAGCAGCCCCTACCCCCCCGACTACACCTTC.

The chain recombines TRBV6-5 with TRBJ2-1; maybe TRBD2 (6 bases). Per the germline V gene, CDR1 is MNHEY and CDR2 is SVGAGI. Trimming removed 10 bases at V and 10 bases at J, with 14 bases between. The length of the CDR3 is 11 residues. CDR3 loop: CATGTEVEQFF. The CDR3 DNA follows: TGTGCCACCGGGACTGAAGTCGAGCAGTTCTTC.

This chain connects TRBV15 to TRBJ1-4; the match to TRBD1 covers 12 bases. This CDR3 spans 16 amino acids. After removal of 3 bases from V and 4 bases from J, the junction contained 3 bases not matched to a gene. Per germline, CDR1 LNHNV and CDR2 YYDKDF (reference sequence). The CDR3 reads CATSSGTGGRNEKLFF. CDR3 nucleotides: TGTGCCACCAGCAGCGGGACAGGGGGCCGTAATGAAAAACTGTTTTTT.

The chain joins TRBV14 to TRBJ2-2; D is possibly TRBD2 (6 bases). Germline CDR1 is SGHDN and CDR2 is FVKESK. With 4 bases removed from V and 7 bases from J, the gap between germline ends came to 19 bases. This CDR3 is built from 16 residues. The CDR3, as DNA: TGTGCCAGCAGCCCGATCAATTGGGAGGCGAACGGGGAGCTGTTTTTT. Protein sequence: CASSPINWEANGELFF.

CDR3 sequence reads: CAWSPQGDTQYF. The CDR3 nucleotides read TGTGCCTGGAGTCCACAGGGGGATACGCAGTATTTT. This chain uses TRBV30 with TRBJ2-3; 7 nucleotides line up with TRBD1. The germline V gene encodes CDR1 GTSNPN and CDR2 SVGIG (reference sequence). V lost 2 bases to trimming and J lost 6 bases; unmatched junction nucleotides: 2. This CDR3 spans 12 amino acids.

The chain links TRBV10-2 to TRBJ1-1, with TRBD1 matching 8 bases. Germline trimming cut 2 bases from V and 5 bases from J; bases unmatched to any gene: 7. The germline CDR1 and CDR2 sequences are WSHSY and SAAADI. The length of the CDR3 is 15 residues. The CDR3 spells CASSEKGTGRTEAFF. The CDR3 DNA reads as TGCGCCAGCAGTGAGAAGGGGACAGGAAGGACTGAAGCTTTCTTT.

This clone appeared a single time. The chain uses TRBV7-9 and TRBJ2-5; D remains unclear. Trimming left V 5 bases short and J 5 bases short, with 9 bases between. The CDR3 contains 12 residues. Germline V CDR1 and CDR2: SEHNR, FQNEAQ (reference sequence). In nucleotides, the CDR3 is TGTGCCAGCAGCCCCCACATGGAGACCCAGTACTTC. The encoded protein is CASSPHMETQYF.

This CDR3 reads CASSLGVAGDVDTQYF. The CDR3, as DNA: TGTGCCAGCAGCTTAGGTGTAGCGGGAGATGTGGATACGCAGTATTTT. The rearrangement links TRBV7-2 to TRBJ2-3; 9 bases line up with TRBD2. There are 16 residues in the CDR3. Germline trimming cut 1 base from V and 6 bases from J; bases unmatched to any gene: 8. Germline-derived CDR1 and CDR2 are SGHTA and FQGNSA.

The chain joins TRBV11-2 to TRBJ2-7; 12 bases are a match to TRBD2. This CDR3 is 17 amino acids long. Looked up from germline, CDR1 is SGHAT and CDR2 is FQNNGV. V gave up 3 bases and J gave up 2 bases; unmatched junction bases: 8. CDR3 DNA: TGTGCCAGCAGCTTCGCACTAGCGGGAGGCCTCCCCTACGAGCAGTACTTC. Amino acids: CASSFALAGGLPYEQYF.